Detailed here is one TCR beta chain. The record originates from a study of blood T cell repertoires in COVID-19. Study details: Samples taken during acute and convalescent COVID-19 were collected in the United States, Italy and Spain.

Only in-frame clones appear in the TCRdb table, and some are missing; sequencing was by immunoSEQ multiplex PCR. The table lists roughly 60,000 clones, over 80% of them singletons. The CDR3 runs 16 residues. The germline V gene has CDR1 SGHTA and CDR2 FQGNSA. V dropped 4 bases and J dropped 0; count of bases not matched to a gene: 7. V is TRBV7-2 and J is TRBJ1-2; 8 bases agree with TRBD1. Sequenced input: peripheral blood. The sequence came from a man in his thirties or forties with COVID-19, enrolled during active disease. This CDR3 reads CASSWEMTGANYGYTF. The DNA of the CDR3 is TGTGCCAGCAGCTGGGAGATGACAGGGGCTAACTATGGCTACACCTTC.